Reported below is one T cell receptor beta chain. The antigen remains unidentified. Trimming at V came to 1 base and at J to 5 bases, leaving 6 bases not matched to a gene. This CDR3 spans 16 amino acids. CDR1 SEHNR and CDR2 FQNEAQ come from the germline V gene (reference sequence). These data come from a study of post-analysis software for immune sequencing data. The study's findings and limits: Patients showed TRBV5-6, TRBV5-1 and TRBV20-1 among roughly five TRBV segments more frequent than in controls. When the samples were clustered directly with F measure, those that had been prepared in the same batch showed strong co-clustering.

TCR beta cDNA libraries had unique molecular identifiers. Once 1 to 10 million T cells were used, roughly 500,000 cDNA molecules resulted. TCRdb ran MiXCR on the PCR reads and lists one entry per CDR3 protein. Of about 680,000 distinct CDR3 sequences listed, approximately 59% are singletons. The chain employs TRBV7-9 and TRBJ2-1, with 9 bases aligning to TRBD2. The sample taken for sequencing was blood. The sequence was collected from a girl aged 2-15 years with multiple sclerosis. CDR3 loop: CASSLGGSGSHNEQFF. CDR3 DNA sequence: TGTGCCAGCAGCTTAGGGGGTAGCGGGAGCCACAATGAGCAGTTCTTC. Based on the CDR3 plus reference TRBV7-9 and TRBJ2-1, the full variable domain is DTGVSQNPRHKITKRGQNVTFRCDPISEHNRLYWYRQTLGQGPEFLTYFQNEAQLEKSRLLSDRFSAERPKGSFSTLEIQRTEQGDSAMYLCASSLGGSGSHNEQFFGPGTRLTVL.